A single sample is the source of the 18 T cell receptor beta chains below, sequenced in a study of vaccination and CD4 T cells after COVID-19. The time point was: late sampling 161 to 241 days after vaccination in three convalescent patients. Regarding treatment: approximately nine-day PBMC culture with coronavirus spike peptide pools or control peptides (ViraFEST assay). Cultured CD4+ T-cell DNA underwent Oncomine TCR Beta short-read sequencing. One entry per CDR3 protein, called by TCRdb with MiXCR from the PCR reads. There are about 25,000 distinct CDR3 sequences in the sample; 25% to 35% occur only once, and about 7% lies in the top ten. These receptors are not linked to any known antigen. The specimen was CD4+ T cells from blood, cultured in vitro, collected about 7 months after SARS-CoV-2 vaccination. These receptors came from a human donor who had recovered from COVID-19.

This chain joins TRBV29-1 and TRBJ2-1, with D unresolved. V lost 5 bases to trimming and J lost 5 bases, with 10 bases between them. This CDR3 region has 12 residues. Germline V gene lookup returns CDR1 SQVTM and CDR2 ANQGSEA. The CDR3 bases are TGCAGCGTTCCCGTTCGCAACAATGAGCAGTTCTTC. It yields the protein CSVPVRNNEQFF.

In its sample, this clonotype was seen many times. The CDR3 region is CIPGQGPNTEAFF. CDR3 nucleotide sequence: TGCATTCCGGGGCAGGGGCCTAACACTGAAGCTTTCTTT. This chain uses TRBV20-1 with TRBJ1-1; a possible D gene is TRBD1 (6 bases). Germline loops: CDR1 DFQATT, CDR2 SNEGSKA (reference sequence). There are 13 residues in the CDR3.

This sequence joins TRBV11-2 and TRBJ2-1; 11 positions match TRBD2. CDR3 size: 15 residues. With V trimmed by 5 bases and J by 4 bases, 4 bases remained unmatched. Germline-derived CDR1 and CDR2 are SGHAT and FQNNGV. This chain's CDR3 is CASSPGTSGYNEQFF. The CDR3 DNA reads TGTGCCAGCAGCCCCGGGACTAGCGGTTACAATGAGCAGTTCTTC.

The CDR3 sequence: CATNPGGLSTDTQYF. CDR3 bases: TGTGCCACCAATCCGGGGGGCCTTAGCACAGATACGCAGTATTTT. This chain uses TRBV24-1 with TRBJ2-3; possible D gene TRBD2, 7 bases. The CDR3 sequence is 15 residues long. The germline V gene has CDR1 KGHDR and CDR2 SFDVKD. Between the trimmed V and J ends, which lost 8 bases and 0 bases, there was a span of 14 bases.

V is TRBV27 and J is TRBJ1-5, with no clear D. Between the trimmed V and J ends, which lost 3 bases and 6 bases, there was a span of 12 bases. CDR3 length equals 14 residues. CDR1 and CDR2 (germline): MNHEY, SMNVEV (reference sequence). This chain's CDR3 is CASSFRVSGQPQHF. CDR3 DNA: TGTGCCAGCAGTTTTAGGGTTTCGGGTCAGCCCCAGCATTTT.

By share of the sample, this clonotype is medium-sized. The chain recombines TRBV7-2 with TRBJ2-5, with D hard to call. Trimming removed 1 base from V and 1 base from J, with 4 bases in between. Germline V CDR1 and CDR2: SGHTA, FQGNSA. The CDR3 covers 13 residues. The CDR3 region is CASSLVSQETQYF. CDR3 in DNA: TGTGCCAGCAGCTTAGTCAGCCAAGAGACCCAGTACTTC.

The V and J genes are TRBV6-1 and TRBJ2-1; D perhaps matches TRBD1 (6 bases). There are 13 residues in the CDR3. Trimming took off 5 bases at V and 9 bases at J, with 14 bases between the two ends. The germline V gene has CDR1 MNHNS and CDR2 SASEGT. The CDR3 loop reads CASSKPGTPEQFF. CDR3 DNA: TGTGCCAGCAGTAAACCCGGGACACCTGAGCAGTTCTTC.

V is TRBV7-2 and J is TRBJ1-1; a weak D match, TRBD1 (6 bases). The V end lost 1 base, the J end lost 6 bases, and 12 bases lay between the germline ends. This CDR3 has 14 residues. Germline V gene data show CDR1 as SGHTA and CDR2 as FQGNSA. In DNA form, the CDR3 reads TGTGCCAGCAGCTTAGACAGGGTAGGCGCTGAAGCTTTCTTT. Protein sequence: CASSLDRVGAEAFF.

The chain joins TRBV20-1 to TRBJ2-7; 7 bases align to TRBD1. The V gene's germline CDR1 is DFQATT and CDR2 SNEGSKA (reference sequence). The CDR3 is 14 residues long. Trimming took 6 bases from V and 2 from J; bases not matched to a gene: 10. CDR3 loop: CSANRDSLTYEQYF. CDR3 DNA sequence: TGCAGTGCCAATAGGGACAGTTTAACCTACGAGCAGTACTTC.

J is TRBJ2-7 and V is TRBV20-1; 8 positions match TRBD2. Germline trimming cut 6 bases from V and 7 bases from J; bases unmatched to any gene: 17. This CDR3 comprises 15 residues. Germline V gene data show CDR1 as DFQATT and CDR2 as SNEGSKA (reference sequence). The CDR3, as DNA: TGCAGTGCGATATCCGGGACTAGGGGGATTTGGGAGCAGTACTTC. Protein: CSAISGTRGIWEQYF.

This chain links TRBV28 with TRBJ1-1; 7 bases fit TRBD1. The CDR3 extends over 15 amino acids. J lost 4 bases, V lost 6 bases, and 11 bases had no gene match. The germline CDR1 and CDR2 sequences are MDHEN and SYDVKM. DNA for the CDR3: TGTGCCAGCAGGGAAACCTCAGGGGGGGGCACTGAAGCTTTCTTT. Protein product: CASRETSGGGTEAFF.

This chain uses TRBV27 with TRBJ2-5; D unclear. Per the germline V gene, CDR1 is MNHEY and CDR2 is SMNVEV (reference sequence). V shed 6 bases and J shed 2 bases, with 10 bases lying between them. The CDR3 covers 13 residues. The CDR3 region is CASSRKVQETQYF. The CDR3 nucleotides are TGTGCCAGCAGCCGGAAAGTACAAGAGACCCAGTACTTC.

This clonotype qualifies as medium-sized. V and J are TRBV27 and TRBJ1-2, with 9 bases matching TRBD1. The V and J ends lost 2 bases and 5 bases, in that order; junction bases with no gene match: 9. This CDR3 has 16 residues. CDR1 and CDR2 from the germline V gene are MNHEY and SMNVEV (reference sequence). CDR3 sequence reads: CASSLVGTGGGYGYTF. The CDR3 bases are TGTGCCAGCAGTTTAGTCGGAACAGGGGGCGGGTATGGCTACACCTTC.

This clonotype was picked up a small number of times. The chain employs TRBV4-1 and TRBJ2-3; tentative D call: TRBD2 (5 bases). The CDR3 has 13 residues. Trimming took off 4 bases at V and 3 bases at J, with 8 bases between the two ends. The germline CDR1 and CDR2 sequences are MGHRA and YSYEKL. CDR3 bases: TGCGCCAGCAGCCCCGGGGTGACAGATACGCAGTATTTT. Translated: CASSPGVTDTQYF.

The table lists this clonotype with a few counts. J is TRBJ2-2 and V is TRBV20-1; no clear D. This CDR3 comprises 12 residues. V was trimmed by 3 bases and J by 2 bases, leaving 4 bases between them. Germline V gene data show CDR1 as DFQATT and CDR2 as SNEGSKA (reference sequence). For the CDR3, the DNA is TGCAGTGCTAGGCCAAACACCGGGGAGCTGTTTTTT. This codes for CSARPNTGELFF.

This clonotype has only a few counts. This chain links TRBV20-1 with TRBJ2-5; tentatively, D is TRBD2 (6 bases). The CDR3 sequence is 13 residues long. The germline V gene encodes CDR1 DFQATT and CDR2 SNEGSKA (reference sequence). The CDR3 DNA follows: TGCGGGGGGTCGCGGGGCTCACAAGAGACCCAGTACTTC. It yields the protein CGGSRGSQETQYF.

The chain links TRBV19 to TRBJ2-3; 11 positions agree with TRBD2. Germline trimming cut 5 bases from V and 2 bases from J; bases unmatched to any gene: 6. The CDR3 length is 16 residues. Germline-derived CDR1 and CDR2 are LNHDA and SQIVND (reference sequence). CDR3 in amino acids: CASSQTSGSFTDTQYF. For the CDR3, the DNA is TGTGCCAGTAGTCAAACTAGCGGGAGTTTCACAGATACGCAGTATTTT.

This clonotype was seen only a few times. The chain has TRBV15 and TRBJ2-1, with TRBD2 identical over 12 bases. There are 17 residues in the CDR3. The J segment lost 2 bases and the V segment lost 1 base, leaving 3 bases of the junction unmatched. In germline, CDR1 is LNHNV, CDR2 YYDKDF (reference sequence). As DNA, the CDR3 is TGTGCCACCAGCAGAGGACTAGCGGGAGTAACCTACAATGAGCAGTTCTTC. This sequence encodes CATSRGLAGVTYNEQFF.